Listed below are T cell receptor beta chains from one sample, sequenced in a study of T cells in Graves' hyperthyroidism and ophthalmopathy. TCRdb used MiXCR to reprocess the multiplex PCR reads, holding one entry per CDR3 protein. Among about 160,000 distinct CDR3 sequences, just under 9.5% were seen once, and the ten largest hold around 20%. Specimen: blood. These receptors all stem from a woman younger than 30 with Graves' hyperthyroidism that later progressed to Graves' ophthalmopathy. Both conserved end residues are part of each CDR3. The order of the fields is clone size, D gene, J gene, V gene, CDR3 protein, CDR3 DNA. The D gene is left open where the match is weak. For some rows the clone size is stated as once, few or many, or as a class when expanded; others skip it.

>.|TRBD1|TRBJ1-3|TRBV7-6
CASGPGGRGGSGNTIYF
TGTGCCAGCGGCCCAGGGGGGAGAGGGGGCTCCGGAAACACCATATATTTT
>many|.|TRBJ1-1|TRBV5-1
CASSMGGGVEAFF
TGCGCCAGCAGCATGGGTGGAGGCGTTGAAGCTTTCTTT
>few|.|TRBJ2-5|TRBV3-1
CASRASVSETQYF
TGTGCCAGCAGGGCTAGCGTCTCAGAGACCCAGTACTTC
>many|.|TRBJ1-2|TRBV3-1
CASSQGQISNYGYTF
TGTGCCAGCAGCCAAGGACAGATTTCTAACTATGGCTACACCTTC
>many|TRBD2|TRBJ2-7|TRBV7-9
CASNRRGGLAGGYEQYF
TGTGCCAGCAACAGGCGTGGGGGACTAGCGGGAGGCTACGAGCAGTACTTC
>many|TRBD1|TRBJ1-5|TRBV30
CAWSVGTGVQPQHF
TGTGCCTGGAGTGTAGGTACAGGGGTACAGCCCCAGCATTTT
>many|.|TRBJ2-3|TRBV7-2
CASSPNGFTDTQYF
TGTGCCAGCAGTCCTAACGGATTCACAGATACGCAGTATTTT
>many|TRBD2|TRBJ2-1|TRBV4-1
CASSPGTSHLPEQFF
TGCGCCAGCAGCCCGGGGACTAGCCACCTACCGGAGCAGTTCTTC
>many|.|TRBJ2-5|TRBV7-9
CASRRGWGSETQYF
TGTGCCAGCAGACGTGGGTGGGGATCAGAGACCCAGTACTTC
>.|.|TRBJ1-3|TRBV3-1
CASSPTALLVGNTIYF
TGTGCCAGCTCGCCGACAGCCTTATTAGTAGGAAACACCATATATTTT
>many|TRBD1|TRBJ1-1|TRBV12-3/TRBV12-4
CASSFRDRMNTETFF
TGTGCCAGCAGTTTTCGGGACAGGATGAACACTGAAACTTTCTTT
>few|TRBD1|TRBJ2-1|TRBV20-1
CSARKTGLNGNEQFF
TGCAGTGCTAGAAAGACAGGGCTAAATGGCAATGAGCAGTTCTTC
>.|TRBD1|TRBJ2-7|TRBV5-4
CASSLGTGAVYEQYF
TGTGCCAGCAGCCTCGGGACAGGGGCTGTCTACGAGCAGTACTTC
>.|.|TRBJ1-5|TRBV27
CAGRAESNQPQHF
TGTGCCGGCAGGGCGGAGAGCAATCAGCCCCAGCATTTT
>.|TRBD2|TRBJ2-1|TRBV30
CAWARGGTEQFF
TGTGCCTGGGCTCGGGGGGGAACAGAGCAGTTCTTC
>many|.|TRBJ1-5|TRBV28
CASRLPSNQPQHF
TGTGCCAGCAGACTACCTAGCAATCAGCCCCAGCATTTT
>many|TRBD2|TRBJ2-7|TRBV20-1
CSAALSGGRGTYEQYF
TGCAGTGCCGCCCTGTCGGGGGGGAGGGGTACCTACGAGCAGTACTTC
>many|TRBD1|TRBJ1-3|TRBV28
CASSPTDRGLPSGNTIYF
TGTGCCAGCAGTCCAACGGACAGGGGGTTACCCTCTGGAAACACCATATATTTT
>.|.|TRBJ1-1|TRBV19
CASSLQGRRVTEAFF
TGTGCCAGTAGTTTGCAGGGACGGAGGGTGACTGAAGCTTTCTTT
>many|TRBD2|TRBJ2-2|TRBV9
CASSKNGASGRALGTGELFF
TGTGCCAGCAGCAAAAACGGGGCTAGCGGGAGGGCCTTGGGGACCGGGGAGCTGTTTTTT
>many|TRBD1|TRBJ2-3|TRBV20-1
CSAVTGHDTDTQYF
TGCAGTGCTGTGACAGGGCACGACACAGATACGCAGTATTTT
>few|.|TRBJ1-4|TRBV4-2
CASSQDGQINEKLFF
TGTGCCAGCAGCCAAGACGGACAGATTAATGAAAAACTGTTTTTT
>many|.|TRBJ2-1|TRBV5-1
CASSLVVQSRAYNEQFF
TGCGCCAGCAGCTTGGTGGTGCAGAGTCGAGCCTACAATGAGCAGTTCTTC
>many|TRBD2|TRBJ2-1|TRBV20-1
CSARDTSGRQLYNEQFF
TGCAGTGCTAGAGACACTAGCGGGAGGCAACTATACAATGAGCAGTTCTTC
>many|TRBD1|TRBJ1-1|TRBV5-1
CASSLGVGGNLNTEAFF
TGCGCCAGCAGCTTGGGGGTAGGGGGCAATTTGAACACTGAAGCTTTCTTT
>many|.|TRBJ1-1|TRBV25-1
CASSGTVYRTEAFF
TGTGCCAGCAGTGGGACAGTGTATAGGACTGAAGCTTTCTTT
>many|TRBD1|TRBJ1-2|TRBV19
CASSIDRGYGYTF
TGTGCCAGTAGTATCGACAGGGGCTATGGCTACACCTTC
>many|.|TRBJ1-4|TRBV15
CATSRVPWASNEKLFF
TGTGCCACCAGCAGAGTACCGTGGGCCAGTAATGAAAAACTGTTTTTT
>many|.|TRBJ2-1|TRBV12-3/TRBV12-4
CASLRPRNEQFF
TGTGCCAGCCTCCGACCCCGCAATGAGCAGTTCTTC
>few|TRBD2|TRBJ2-7|TRBV6-1
CASSDSGLHPDEQYF
TGTGCCAGCAGTGATAGCGGGCTCCACCCAGACGAGCAGTACTTC
>few|.|TRBJ2-7|TRBV6-5
CASSYSGGNDEQYF
TGTGCCAGCAGTTACTCTGGAGGGAACGACGAGCAGTACTTC
>many|.|TRBJ2-2|TRBV7-9
CASSLVRDPNTGELFF
TGTGCCAGCAGCTTAGTCAGGGACCCGAACACCGGGGAGCTGTTTTTT